This T cell receptor beta chain was observed in a study of cytomegalovirus exposure and HLA in healthy donors. Losses at the gene ends were 3 bases for V and 5 bases for J; bases not matched to a gene: 6. The V gene's germline CDR1 is SGHDT and CDR2 YYEEEE. There are 16 residues in the CDR3. Use of 60 Vbeta and 13 Jbeta primers characterized the PCR. Using immunoSEQ multiplex PCR, the repertoire was profiled, and TCRdb retains in-frame clones only, with some absent. The table records around 150,000 clones, 55% to 75% of them present only once. This TCR derives from a woman aged 55-69 years in good health and CMV-seropositive. Sequenced input: PBMCs. The chain employs TRBV5-6 and TRBJ2-2; 11 bases are a match to TRBD2. CDR3 amino acids: CASSWRLAGLTGELFF. CDR3 nucleotides: TGTGCCAGCAGCTGGCGACTAGCGGGATTGACCGGGGAGCTGTTTTTT.